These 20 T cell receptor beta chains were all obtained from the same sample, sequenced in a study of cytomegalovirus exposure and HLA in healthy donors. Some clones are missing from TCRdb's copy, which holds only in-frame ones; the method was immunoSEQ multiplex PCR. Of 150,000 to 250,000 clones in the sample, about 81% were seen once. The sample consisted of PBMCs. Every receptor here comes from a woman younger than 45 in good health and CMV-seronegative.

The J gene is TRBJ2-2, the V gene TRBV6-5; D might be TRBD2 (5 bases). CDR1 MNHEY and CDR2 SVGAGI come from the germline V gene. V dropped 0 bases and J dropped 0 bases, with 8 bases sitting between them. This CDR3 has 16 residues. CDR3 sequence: CASSYSGVANTGELFF. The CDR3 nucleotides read TGTGCCAGCAGTTACTCGGGAGTCGCGAACACCGGGGAGCTGTTTTTT.

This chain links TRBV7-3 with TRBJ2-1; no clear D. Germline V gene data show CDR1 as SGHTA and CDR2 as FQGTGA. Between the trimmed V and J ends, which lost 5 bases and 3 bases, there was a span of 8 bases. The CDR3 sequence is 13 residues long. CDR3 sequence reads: CASSPTSYNEQFF. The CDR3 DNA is TGTGCCAGCAGCCCAACGAGCTACAATGAGCAGTTCTTC.

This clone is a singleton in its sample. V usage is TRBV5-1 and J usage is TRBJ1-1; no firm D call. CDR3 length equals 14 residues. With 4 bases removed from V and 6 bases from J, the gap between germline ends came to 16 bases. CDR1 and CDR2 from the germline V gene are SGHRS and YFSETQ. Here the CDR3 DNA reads TGCGCCAGCAGCACCCAGACAAGCTCGGCTGAAGCTTTCTTT. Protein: CASSTQTSSAEAFF.

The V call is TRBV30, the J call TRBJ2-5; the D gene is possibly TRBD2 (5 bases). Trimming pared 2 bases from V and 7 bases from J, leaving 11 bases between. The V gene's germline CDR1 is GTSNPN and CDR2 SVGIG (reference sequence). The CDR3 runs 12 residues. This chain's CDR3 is CAWSSYRGTQYF. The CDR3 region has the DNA TGTGCCTGGAGTTCGTACCGGGGGACCCAGTACTTC. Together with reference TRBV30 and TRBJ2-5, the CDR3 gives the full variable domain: SQTIHQWPATLVQPVGSPLSLECTVEGTSNPNLYWYRQAAGRGLQLLFYSVGIGQISSEVPQNLSASRPQDRQFILSSKKLLLSDSGFYLCAWSSYRGTQYFGPGTRLLVL.

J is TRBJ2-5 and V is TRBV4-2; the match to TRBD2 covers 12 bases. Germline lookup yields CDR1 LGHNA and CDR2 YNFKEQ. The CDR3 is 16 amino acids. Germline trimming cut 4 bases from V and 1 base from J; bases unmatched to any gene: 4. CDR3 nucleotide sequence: TGTGCCAGCAGCCGGGGGACTAGCGGGCTCCAAGAGACCCAGTACTTC. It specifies CASSRGTSGLQETQYF.

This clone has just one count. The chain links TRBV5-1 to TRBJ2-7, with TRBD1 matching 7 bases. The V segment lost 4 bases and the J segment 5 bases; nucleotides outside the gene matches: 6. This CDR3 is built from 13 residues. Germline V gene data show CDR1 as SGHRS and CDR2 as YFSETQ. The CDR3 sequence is CASSTGQRNEQYF. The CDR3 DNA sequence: TGCGCCAGCAGCACGGGACAGCGTAACGAGCAGTACTTC.

CDR3 bases: TGTGCCAGCAGTGCCGTGTGGGGAGATGGCTACACCTTC. This codes for CASSAVWGDGYTF. V is TRBV6-1 and J is TRBJ1-2; D is undetermined. Trimming shortened V by 4 bases and J by 6 bases, and 12 bases separated the two germline ends. Per the germline V gene, CDR1 is MNHNS and CDR2 is SASEGT. This CDR3 is 13 amino acids long.

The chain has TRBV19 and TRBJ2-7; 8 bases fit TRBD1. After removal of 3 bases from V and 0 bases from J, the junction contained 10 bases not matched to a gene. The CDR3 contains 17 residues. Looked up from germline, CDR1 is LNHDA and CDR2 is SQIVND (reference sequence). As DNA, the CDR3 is TGTGCCAGTAGTATCGGGACAGGTGATCTTTTCTCCTACGAGCAGTACTTC. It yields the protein CASSIGTGDLFSYEQYF.

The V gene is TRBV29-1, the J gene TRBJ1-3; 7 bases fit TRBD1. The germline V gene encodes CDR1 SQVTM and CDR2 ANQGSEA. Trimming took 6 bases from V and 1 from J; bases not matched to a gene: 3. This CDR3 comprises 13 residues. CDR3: CSVNRGSGNTIYF. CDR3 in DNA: TGCAGCGTCAACAGGGGTTCTGGAAACACCATATATTTT.

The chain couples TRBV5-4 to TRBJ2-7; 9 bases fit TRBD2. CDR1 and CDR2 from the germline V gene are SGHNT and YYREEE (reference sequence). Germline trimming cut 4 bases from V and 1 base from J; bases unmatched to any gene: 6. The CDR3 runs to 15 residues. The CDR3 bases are TGTGCCAGCAGCCTGCGGGGGGGACGATCCTACGAGCAGTACTTC. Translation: CASSLRGGRSYEQYF. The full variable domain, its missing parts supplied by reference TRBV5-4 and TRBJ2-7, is ETGVTQSPTHLIKTRGQQVTLRCSSQSGHNTVSWYQQALGQGPQFIFQYYREEENGRGNFPPRFSGLQFPNYSSELNVNALELDDSALYLCASSLRGGRSYEQYFGPGTRLTVT.

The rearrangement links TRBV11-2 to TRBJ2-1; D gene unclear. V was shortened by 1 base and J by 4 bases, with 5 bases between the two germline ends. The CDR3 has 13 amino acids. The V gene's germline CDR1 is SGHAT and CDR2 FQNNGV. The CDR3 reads CASSLVVYNEQFF. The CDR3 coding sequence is TGTGCCAGCAGCTTAGTAGTATACAATGAGCAGTTCTTC.

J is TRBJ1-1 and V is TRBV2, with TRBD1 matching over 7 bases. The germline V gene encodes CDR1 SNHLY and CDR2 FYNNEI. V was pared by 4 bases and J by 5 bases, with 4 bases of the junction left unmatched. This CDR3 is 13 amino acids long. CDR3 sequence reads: CASSGQGRTEAFF. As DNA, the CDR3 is TGTGCCAGCAGTGGACAGGGAAGGACTGAAGCTTTCTTT.

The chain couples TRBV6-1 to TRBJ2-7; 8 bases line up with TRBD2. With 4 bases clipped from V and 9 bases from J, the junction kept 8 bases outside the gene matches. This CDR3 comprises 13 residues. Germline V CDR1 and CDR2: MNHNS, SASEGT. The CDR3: CASSGQAGVPQYF. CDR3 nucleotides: TGTGCCAGCAGTGGTCAAGCGGGAGTTCCGCAGTACTTC.

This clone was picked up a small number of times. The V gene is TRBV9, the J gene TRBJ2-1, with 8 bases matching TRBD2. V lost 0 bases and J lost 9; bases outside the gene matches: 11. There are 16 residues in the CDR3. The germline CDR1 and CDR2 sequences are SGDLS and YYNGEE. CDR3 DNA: TGTGCCAGCAGCGTAGCCCCGGGGGGGGGCTCCAGTGAGCAGTTCTTC. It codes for CASSVAPGGGSSEQFF.

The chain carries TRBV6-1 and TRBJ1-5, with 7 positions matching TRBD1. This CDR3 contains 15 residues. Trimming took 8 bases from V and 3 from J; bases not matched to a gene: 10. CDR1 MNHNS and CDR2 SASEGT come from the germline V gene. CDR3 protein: CASHSEDRDNQPQHF. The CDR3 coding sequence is TGTGCCAGCCATTCCGAAGACAGGGACAATCAGCCCCAGCATTTT.

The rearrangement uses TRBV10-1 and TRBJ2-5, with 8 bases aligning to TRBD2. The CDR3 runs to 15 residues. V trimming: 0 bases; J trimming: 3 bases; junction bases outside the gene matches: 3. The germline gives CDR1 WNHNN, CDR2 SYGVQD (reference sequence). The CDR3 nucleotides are TGCGCCAGCAGTGAGTCAGGACTAGCCGAAGAGACCCAGTACTTC. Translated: CASSESGLAEETQYF.

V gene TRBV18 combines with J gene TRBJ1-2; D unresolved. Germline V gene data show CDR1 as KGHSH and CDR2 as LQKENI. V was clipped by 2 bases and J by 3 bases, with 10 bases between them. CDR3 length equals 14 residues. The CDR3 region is CASSPVQTDYGYTF. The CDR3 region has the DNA TGTGCCAGCTCACCAGTACAGACCGACTATGGCTACACCTTC.

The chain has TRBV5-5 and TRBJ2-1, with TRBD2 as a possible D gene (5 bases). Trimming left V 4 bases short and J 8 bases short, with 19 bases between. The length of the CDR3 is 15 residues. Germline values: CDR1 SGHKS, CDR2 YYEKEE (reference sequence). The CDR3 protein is CASSLDSYPTDEQFF. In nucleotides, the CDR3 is TGTGCCAGCAGCCTGGACTCGTATCCCACAGATGAGCAGTTCTTC.

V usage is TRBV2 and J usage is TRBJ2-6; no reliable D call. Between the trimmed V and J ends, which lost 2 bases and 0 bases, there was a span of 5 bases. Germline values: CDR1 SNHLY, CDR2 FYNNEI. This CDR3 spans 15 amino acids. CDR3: CASSETSSGANVLTF. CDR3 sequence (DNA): TGTGCCAGCAGTGAAACTTCCTCTGGGGCCAACGTCCTGACTTTC. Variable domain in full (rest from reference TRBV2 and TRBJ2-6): EPEVTQTPSHQVTQMGQEVILRCVPISNHLYFYWYRQILGQKVEFLVSFYNNEISEKSEIFDDQFSVERPDGSNFTLKIRSTKLEDSAMYFCASSETSSGANVLTFGAGSRLTVL.

CDR3 residues: CASSSTFTGSSGNTIYF. As DNA, the CDR3 is TGTGCCAGCAGCTCCACCTTTACAGGGAGCTCTGGAAACACCATATATTTT. The V gene is TRBV11-2, the J gene TRBJ1-3; possible D gene TRBD1, 6 bases. CDR1 is SGHAT, CDR2 FQNNGV, per germline. Deletions cut 4 bases from V and 0 bases from J, with 16 bases between. The CDR3 consists of 17 residues.